This T cell receptor (beta chain) was obtained from a study of human T cells and chemical hapten exposure (dated by TCRdb to the early 2020s). General notes on the study: For sensitization, 2% DPC in acetone was applied to a 2 cm by 2 cm area of upper inner arm skin. Throughout the study period of around 24 weeks, patients also received therapeutic DPC doses to the scalp every week. Patch testing was performed on the upper back with Finn chambers containing 0.01% DPC, and the patch tests were scored after 6 days according to International Contact Dermatitis Research Group standards. Most of the patients in the cohort were female, and the cohort covered alopecia areata with under or over 50% scalp involvement, alopecia totalis and alopecia universalis. The libraries were sequenced as a pool, and the TCR yield per sample differed mostly because of small variations in library volumes within the pool. Peripheral blood TCR repertoire changes were tracked in vivo in alopecia patients during primary and secondary sensitization to the hapten diphenylcyclopropenone (DPC). Blood was sampled from patients pre-sensitization (week 0) and at 2, 6 and about 24 weeks after DPC sensitization. For TCR sequencing, blood came from 25 to 30 alopecia patients at anywhere from one to four time points (pre-sensitization, 2, 6 and 24 weeks). The investigation overall reported the following: Because every patient had alopecia, a presumed autoimmune disease, the patients' immune response might differ from that of healthy individuals. DPC sensitization did not change how many TCRs were above 1 in 1000 frequency, and no evidence was found of alterations in global repertoire structure. The number of PT1 expanded TCRs positively correlated with patch test score, significant at thresholds 8, 16 and 32 but not 4. Significantly more large CDR3 similarity clusters were formed by expanded TCRs than by pre-sensitization or healthy control sets, consistent with antigen-driven responses. Repeated subsampling changed both the strength of the expansion versus patch-test correlation and the threshold at which that correlation became significant.

Trimming costs V 4 bases and J 0 bases, and their ends lie 14 bases apart. The CDR3 measures 16 amino acids from cysteine to phenylalanine. Left in the record is the CDR3 DNA by itself, 48 bases read in frame from the first base. CDR1 and CDR2 are drawn from the germline V gene: MNHEY, SVGEGT. The sample's time point label is to be understood as: pre-sensitization, week 0. The intended sense of this specimen's treatment or condition label: therapeutic diphenylcyclopropenone sensitization with weekly scalp DPC. At each patch-test visit, blood was drawn before the patch test was applied. Patients were eligible if aged 18 to 70, diagnosed with alopecia and judged suitable for DPC therapy, and pregnant patients were excluded. Unfractionated whole blood was collected in Tempus Blood RNA tubes, and total RNA was extracted from that blood. Preparation of the library involved RACE. This sample was sequenced with a NextSeq 500. During library preparation, unique molecular identifiers were attached to individual cDNA molecules so that TCRs could be counted quantitatively and reproducibly. From each blood RNA sample, both TCR alpha and TCR beta chains were sequenced. From the authors' description of their analysis: A median of roughly 99,000 TCRs per sample was observed, with a range of about 20,000 to 750,000. The Decombinator software suite was used to annotate the V, J and CDR3 of the TCR reads. Every sample was subsampled to the same number of TCRs (28,000) for the PS versus PT1 abundance plots. TCRs were defined as expanded if absent before sensitization and observed at least eight times at the 2-week time point. TCRdb reprocessing: public reads trimmed at Q25 with fastp, clones called with MiXCR, in-frame beta chains kept. Under each unique CDR3 protein, matching rows form one entry showing the most common genes and DNA. TCRdb's processing, not the authors', yielded these V and J calls. The sample table shows about 180,000 distinct CDR3 sequences, and roughly 30% are seen once. The ten top clones hold about 2.8% of the sample.

Regarding this clonotype: Its antigen has not been determined. No much larger clone exists at a distance of one base, and base qualities are not known.

The chain is encoded by TRBV6-2 or TRBV6-3 joined to TRBJ2-3; a weak D assignment points to TRBD2 (5 bases agree). This sequence was found in a woman in her 30s with alopecia areata. Some clones in this sample may be carry-over from other donors' samples. The source material was whole blood, sampled in connection with sensitization to the hapten diphenylcyclopropenone (DPC). DNA sequence: TGTGCCAGCAGTTCCCCGGGCTCGGGGAGCACAGATACGCAGTATTTT. Its product reads: CASSSPGSGSTDTQYF.